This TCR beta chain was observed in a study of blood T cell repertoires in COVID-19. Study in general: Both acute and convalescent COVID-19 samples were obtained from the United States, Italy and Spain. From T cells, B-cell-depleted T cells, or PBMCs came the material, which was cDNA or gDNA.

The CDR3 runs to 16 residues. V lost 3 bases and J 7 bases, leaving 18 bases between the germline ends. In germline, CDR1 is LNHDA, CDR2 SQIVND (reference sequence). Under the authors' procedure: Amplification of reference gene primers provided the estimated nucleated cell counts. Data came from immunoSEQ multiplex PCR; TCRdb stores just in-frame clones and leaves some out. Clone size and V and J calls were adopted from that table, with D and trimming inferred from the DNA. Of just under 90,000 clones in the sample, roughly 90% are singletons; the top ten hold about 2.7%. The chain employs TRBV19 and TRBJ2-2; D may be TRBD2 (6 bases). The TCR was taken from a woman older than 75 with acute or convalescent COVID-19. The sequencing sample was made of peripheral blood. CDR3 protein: CASSIIITSPHGELFF. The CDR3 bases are TGTGCCAGTAGTATTATCATAACTAGCCCCCACGGGGAGCTGTTTTTT. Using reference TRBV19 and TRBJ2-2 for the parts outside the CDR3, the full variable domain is DGGITQSPKYLFRKEGQNVTLSCEQNLNHDAMYWYRQDPGQGLRLIYYSQIVNDFQKGDIAEGYSVSREKKESFPLTVTSAQKNPTAFYLCASSIIITSPHGELFFGEGSRLTVL.